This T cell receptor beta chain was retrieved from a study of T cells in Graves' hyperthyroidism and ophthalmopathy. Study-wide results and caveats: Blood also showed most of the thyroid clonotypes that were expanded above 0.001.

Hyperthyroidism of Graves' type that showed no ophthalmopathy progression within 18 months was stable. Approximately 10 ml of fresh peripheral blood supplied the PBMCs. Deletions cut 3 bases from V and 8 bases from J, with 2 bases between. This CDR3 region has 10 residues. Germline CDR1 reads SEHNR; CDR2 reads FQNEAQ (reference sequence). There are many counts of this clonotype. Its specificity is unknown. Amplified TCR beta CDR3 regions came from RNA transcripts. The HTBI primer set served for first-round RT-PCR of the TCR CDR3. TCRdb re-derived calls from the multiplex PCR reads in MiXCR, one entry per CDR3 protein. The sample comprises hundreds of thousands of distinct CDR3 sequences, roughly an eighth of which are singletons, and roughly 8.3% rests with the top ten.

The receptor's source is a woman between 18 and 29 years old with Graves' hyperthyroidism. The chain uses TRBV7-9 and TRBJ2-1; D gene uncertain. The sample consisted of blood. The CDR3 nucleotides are TGTGCCAGCAGCTTCGATGAGCAGTTCTTC. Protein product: CASSFDEQFF.